This TCR beta chain was observed in a study of blood T cell repertoires in COVID-19 (TCRdb year 2020). At the level of the whole study: Collaborator samples came from the United States, Italy and Spain and covered acute and convalescent phases of COVID-19. The prospective study material was composed of cDNA or gDNA derived from T cells, B-cell-depleted T cells, or PBMCs. Deeply sampled blood TCRbeta repertoires from subjects exposed to, actively infected with, or recovered from COVID-19 were included in the dataset. The repertoires were released in a freely available public database meant as a resource for research on the immune response to SARS-CoV-2. Samples came from the ongoing ImmuneRACE study (first 160 participants) plus 1,254 subjects from 6 global collaborators. The sample metadata nearly always contained a de-identified subject ID, COVID-19 status, age in years and sex. Where available, HLA class I and class II types were obtained from metadata supplied by the sample provider rather than from assay-based typing. The research as a whole found: How much clinical and demographic metadata was included differed by source and by participant, and the metadata was provided uncurated.

Each collaborating institution followed its own protocols to collect whole blood in K2EDTA tubes. For TCRbeta analysis, collaborators shipped samples as frozen whole blood, isolated PBMCs, or DNA extracted from either of those sample types. TCRbeta CDR3 regions were amplified from genomic DNA by means of the immunoSEQ Assay, a bias-controlled multiplex PCR. The published analysis was carried out like this. Within the assay, amplification of reference gene primers was used to estimate how many nucleated cells each sample contained. Sequence reads were collapsed and filtered to measure the absolute abundance of every unique TCRbeta CDR3 rearrangement. Productive Simpson clonality was computed per sample as the square root of Simpson's diversity index over productive rearrangements. TCRdb retrieved this table from immuneACCESS and kept in-frame rearrangements only. Not all clones are present; in checked studies, unresolved V genes account for under half, and no reason is known for the remainder. The V and J calls and the clone size are those of that table, but D and trimming were determined from the DNA. This sample holds about 130,000 clones; approximately 85% were observed only once. The ten largest account for approximately 5% of the sample.

Relative to germline, V is missing 4 bases and J is missing 5 bases, with 8 bases of the junction outside any gene match. CDR1 and CDR2 (LGHDT, YNNKEL) derive from the germline V gene (reference sequence). Including cysteine and phenylalanine, the CDR3 has 15 amino acids. The kept DNA is CDR3 alone, 45 bases in frame from the first base. Regarding this clone: What antigen it recognizes has not been identified. Base qualities are not provided; no much larger clone lies one nucleotide away.

This receptor chain uses TRBV3-1 (or the pseudogene TRBV3-2) and TRBJ2-1; 7 central bases correspond to TRBD2. The clonotype comes from a human donor in a cohort sampled during active COVID-19. The sample consisted of peripheral blood. CDR3 protein: CASSPGTTLDNEQFF. At the DNA level, the sequence is TGTGCCAGCAGCCCGGGGACTACATTGGACAATGAGCAGTTCTTC.